Shown below are 10 T cell receptor beta chains from a single sample sequenced in a study of beta chain features in type 1 diabetes. Sequencing targeted expressed TCRB transcripts, as all isolated RNA had been reverse transcribed. Sequencing used immunoSEQ multiplex PCR; TCRdb keeps in-frame clones, though not all of them. The sample has about 150,000 clones, about 8.5% seen once. The sequencing input was central memory CD4+ T cells from blood. The receptors were gathered from a man aged 18-30 years in good health.

This clone occurred a few times. The chain carries TRBV19 and TRBJ2-2; 10 nucleotides align to TRBD2. V lost 5 bases, J lost 3 bases, and 12 bases stayed unmatched. The CDR3 covers 18 residues. Germline lookup yields CDR1 LNHDA and CDR2 SQIVND (reference sequence). The CDR3 nucleotides are TGTGCCAGTAGTCCCCGTAGTAGCGGGAGGCCGGACACCGGGGAGCTGTTTTTT. Translating it yields CASSPRSSGRPDTGELFF.

In its sample, this clone was seen a few times. This chain links TRBV19 with TRBJ1-1; 11 positions agree with TRBD1. V lost 6 bases and J lost 7; bases outside the gene matches: 4. CDR3 length: 13 residues. Per germline, CDR1 LNHDA and CDR2 SQIVND (reference sequence). The CDR3 coding sequence is TGTGCCAGTAGGCGGACAGGGGGCATTGAAGCTTTCTTT. Translation gives CASRRTGGIEAFF.

This clone has a count of ten or more. CDR3 in DNA: TGCAGCGTTGAAACACAGCCTTACACTGAAGCTTTCTTT. This codes for CSVETQPYTEAFF. The chain combines TRBV29-1 with TRBJ1-1; no reliable D call. The CDR3 contains 13 residues. V was clipped by 2 bases and J by 3 bases, with 10 bases between them. The germline CDR1 and CDR2 sequences are SQVTM and ANQGSEA.

This clone was detected a few times. V usage is TRBV7-3 and J usage is TRBJ2-1; 9 bases are a match to TRBD2. This CDR3 comprises 16 residues. V lost 5 bases and J lost 6; bases outside the gene matches: 11. CDR1 is SGHTA, CDR2 FQGTGA, per germline. The CDR3 region is CASSPQGGRAGNEQFF. The CDR3 coding sequence is TGTGCCAGCAGCCCCCAGGGCGGGAGGGCCGGCAATGAGCAGTTCTTC.

This sequence joins TRBV9 and TRBJ2-7; the match to TRBD2 covers 15 bases. Trimming cost V 4 bases and J 6 bases; bases outside gene matches: 8. Germline CDR1 is SGDLS and CDR2 is YYNGEE. This CDR3 spans 16 amino acids. The CDR3, as DNA: TGTGCCAGCAGCCCTCGGACTAGCGGGAGGGCCGTCGAGCAGTACTTC. This codes for CASSPRTSGRAVEQYF.

This clone was found a few times. The chain uses TRBV19 and TRBJ2-7, with D possibly matching TRBD2 (7 bases). Germline V lookup: CDR1 LNHDA, CDR2 SQIVND (reference sequence). The CDR3 is 12 amino acids. Trimming removed 7 bases at V and 6 bases at J, with 13 bases between. CDR3 region: CASKGGSSEQYF. CDR3 in DNA: TGTGCCAGTAAGGGGGGGTCGAGCGAGCAGTACTTC. Using reference TRBV19 and TRBJ2-7 for the parts outside the CDR3, the full variable domain is DGGITQSPKYLFRKEGQNVTLSCEQNLNHDAMYWYRQDPGQGLRLIYYSQIVNDFQKGDIAEGYSVSREKKESFPLTVTSAQKNPTAFYLCASKGGSSEQYFGPGTRLTVT.

The sample holds a few counts of this clone. A junction end diverges from the germline sequence, so it may reflect a read error. V and J are TRBV6-5 and TRBJ1-1; the match to TRBD1 covers 7 bases. The CDR3 extends over 14 amino acids. The germline gives CDR1 MNHEY, CDR2 SVGAGI. For the CDR3, the DNA is TGTGCCAGCAGGGAACAGGGGCTGAAGACTGAAGCTTTCTTT. Its protein is CASREQGLKTEAFF.

The chain links TRBV7-2 to TRBJ2-7, with 7 nucleotides matching TRBD2. Germline CDR1 SGHTA, CDR2 FQGNSA. J lost 3 bases, V lost 2 bases, and 4 bases had no gene match. The CDR3 covers 14 residues. In nucleotides, the CDR3 is TGTGCCAGCAGCTTATATCGGGGGGTCTACGAGCAGTACTTC. It is translated as CASSLYRGVYEQYF.

This clone has more than one count but fewer than ten. The chain is built from TRBV19 and TRBJ1-5, with TRBD1 matching 11 bases. In germline, CDR1 is LNHDA, CDR2 SQIVND (reference sequence). The J segment lost 7 bases and the V segment lost 2 bases, leaving 7 bases of the junction unmatched. The CDR3 has 16 amino acids. The CDR3 protein is CASSIPRGTGGQPQHF. As DNA, the CDR3 is TGTGCCAGTAGTATACCGCGCGGGACAGGGGGACAGCCCCAGCATTTT.

The rearrangement joins TRBV28 to TRBJ2-2; TRBD1 matches 8 bases. Germline V gives CDR1 MDHEN, CDR2 SYDVKM. The V and J ends lost 11 bases and 6 bases, in that order; junction bases with no gene match: 14. The CDR3 covers 15 residues. As DNA, the CDR3 is TGTGCCCTTAGTGCAGGGGGCGTATACTCCGGGGAGCTGTTTTTT. This sequence encodes CALSAGGVYSGELFF.